The rows below give T cell receptor beta chains drawn from one sample of a study of blood T cell repertoires in COVID-19. Assay: immunoSEQ multiplex PCR; the TCRdb copy retains only in-frame clones and omits some. The table has about 210,000 clones, about four fifths seen once. The specimen was peripheral blood. The receptors derive from a woman in her 40s with active or convalescent COVID-19. Both conserved end residues are part of each CDR3. The order of the fields is J gene, V gene, clone size, D gene, CDR3 DNA, CDR3 protein. D genes are given only for firm matches. A row's size may be missing; if present it is once, few, many or a size class.

TRBJ1-2,TRBV11-2,once,TRBD1,TGTGCCAGCAGCGGGACAGGGTATGGCTACACCTTC,CASSGTGYGYTF
TRBJ1-1,TRBV10-1,NA,NA,TGCGCCAGCAGTTTACAACCGAACACTGAAGCTTTCTTT,CASSLQPNTEAFF
TRBJ2-2,TRBV7-3,NA,TRBD1,TGTGCCAGCAGCGACGGGACAGCGAACACCGGGGAGCTGTTTTTT,CASSDGTANTGELFF
TRBJ1-1,TRBV5-1,once,NA,TGCGCCAGCAGCTTGAGGAGTAGGGGGAACACTGAAGCTTTCTTT,CASSLRSRGNTEAFF
TRBJ2-5,TRBV2,NA,TRBD1,TGTGCCAGCAGTGAGAACAGGGGAGAGACCCAGTACTTC,CASSENRGETQYF
TRBJ1-3,TRBV9,once,TRBD1,TGTGCCAGCACTTTAAGGGACAGGAACTCTGGAAACACCATATATTTT,CASTLRDRNSGNTIYF
TRBJ2-3,TRBV19,NA,NA,TGTGCCAGTAGGCCCCGGGAGCGTACCTTCACAGATACGCAGTATTTT,CASRPRERTFTDTQYF
TRBJ1-4,TRBV27,NA,TRBD1,TGTGCCAGCAGTCCCCCCGGACAGGCTCCTAATGAAAAACTGTTTTTT,CASSPPGQAPNEKLFF
TRBJ1-2,TRBV5-1,NA,TRBD1,TGCGCCAGCAGCTTATCTCAGGGGGCCAATGGCTACACCTTC,CASSLSQGANGYTF
TRBJ2-7,TRBV27,NA,TRBD1,TGTGCCAGCACACCACTCGGGACAGGGTCATACGAGCAGTACTTC,CASTPLGTGSYEQYF
TRBJ2-1,TRBV25-1,NA,NA,TGTGCCAGCAGTGAATATCCGGGAAATGAGCAGTTCTTC,CASSEYPGNEQFF
TRBJ1-1,TRBV7-6,NA,TRBD1,TGTGCCAGCAGCTTAGCGGTGAAGGGGGCAACTGAAGCTTTCTTT,CASSLAVKGATEAFF
TRBJ1-2,TRBV3-1/TRBV3-2,NA,NA,TGTGCCAGCAGCCAAGATTTTCAGGGTGGCTATGGCTACACCTTC,CASSQDFQGGYGYTF
TRBJ2-5,TRBV3-1/TRBV3-2,NA,TRBD1,TGTGCCAGCAGCCCAACCGACAGGGATCAAGAGACCCAGTACTTC,CASSPTDRDQETQYF
TRBJ1-2,TRBV6-5,once,NA,TGTGCCAGCAGTTACTGGGGGGAAAGGAGCTATGGCTACACCTTC,CASSYWGERSYGYTF
TRBJ2-3,TRBV7-3,NA,TRBD2,TGTGCCAGTGCGGGGGTTAGCACAGATACGCAGTATTTT,CASAGVSTDTQYF
TRBJ1-3,TRBV30,NA,NA,TGTGCCTGGCAGACATACCCTTTCTCTGGAAACACCATATATTTT,CAWQTYPFSGNTIYF
TRBJ2-1,TRBV6-5,NA,TRBD2,TGTGCCAGTTCTTGGGGACTAGCCAATGAGCAGTTCTTC,CASSWGLANEQFF
TRBJ1-4,TRBV27,NA,NA,TGTGCCACCGGGGACATCACAACTAATGAAAAACTGTTTTTT,CATGDITTNEKLFF
TRBJ2-7,TRBV5-1,NA,NA,TGCGCCAGCAGCTTGTTGGAGGGGGCTCTACCCCCCGAGAAGTACTTC,CASSLLEGALPPEKYF
TRBJ2-1,TRBV5-6,few,NA,TGTGCCAGCAGCTACCTGAGTTCGAGCTCCTACAATGAGCAGTTCTTC,CASSYLSSSSYNEQFF
TRBJ2-1,TRBV24-1,NA,TRBD1,TGTGCCACCAGTGTGGGACAGGGCCTTCTGGGTGAGCAGTTCTTC,CATSVGQGLLGEQFF
TRBJ2-3,TRBV7-2,NA,NA,TGTGCCAGCAGCTTACAGATCACAGATACGCAGTATTTT,CASSLQITDTQYF
TRBJ2-5,TRBV29-1,NA,NA,TGCAGCGCCGATACCGGAGGTCTCCAAGAGACCCAGTACTTC,CSADTGGLQETQYF
TRBJ1-1,TRBV5-4,NA,NA,TGTGCCAGCAGCCGCGATACAGGGCTGAACACTGAAGCTTTCTTT,CASSRDTGLNTEAFF
TRBJ2-1,TRBV19,NA,NA,TGTGCCAGTAGTTTAGGGTCGCCCGGGGATGAGCAGTTCTTC,CASSLGSPGDEQFF
TRBJ1-6,TRBV12-3/TRBV12-4,few,NA,TGTGCCAGCAGACCAGGGTACTCACCCCTCCACTTT,CASRPGYSPLHF
TRBJ2-5,TRBV25-1,NA,TRBD2,TGTGCCAGCATCGGTGCGGGAGGGAGAGAGACCCAGTACTTC,CASIGAGGRETQYF
TRBJ1-2,TRBV6-2/TRBV6-3,NA,NA,TGTGCCAGCAGTTCCTTCAGGGATTCGCACTATGGCTACACCTTC,CASSSFRDSHYGYTF
TRBJ1-2,TRBV15,NA,NA,TGTGCCACCAGCAGAGATCCCGTGGAGGGCGGGGGCTACACCTTC,CATSRDPVEGGGYTF
TRBJ1-5,TRBV7-9,NA,TRBD1,TGTGCCAGCAGCCGTACAGGGGGGAAAGCCCAGCATTTT,CASSRTGGKAQHF
TRBJ1-1,TRBV7-6,NA,NA,TGTGCCAGCAGCTTAAATGAAGGGGTAGTGGATAACACTGAAGCTTTCTTT,CASSLNEGVVDNTEAFF
TRBJ1-2,TRBV30,NA,NA,TGTGCCTGGAGTAAGGACAGCTATGGCTACACCTTC,CAWSKDSYGYTF
TRBJ1-4,TRBV2,NA,TRBD1,TGTGCCAGCAGTGAAGGGACAGGCCCTAATGAAAAACTGTTTTTT,CASSEGTGPNEKLFF
TRBJ2-7,TRBV5-1,NA,NA,TGCGCCAGCAGCGGCCTTATGGACGAGCAGTACTTC,CASSGLMDEQYF
TRBJ2-3,TRBV24-1,once,NA,TGTGCCACCAGTGAGAGACAGGTGGCAGATACGCAGTATTTT,CATSERQVADTQYF
TRBJ1-1,TRBV7-9,NA,TRBD1,TGTGCCAGCAGCCCTTCTTCCGGGACAGGGGGTACCATGAACACTGAAGCTTTCTTT,CASSPSSGTGGTMNTEAFF
TRBJ1-3,TRBV27,NA,NA,TGTGCCAGCAGTTTGACAGTAGGTGGAAACACCATATATTTT,CASSLTVGGNTIYF
TRBJ1-6,TRBV28,once,TRBD1,TGTGCCAGCAGTTCCCGGGACAGTTATAATTCACCCCTCCACTTT,CASSSRDSYNSPLHF
TRBJ1-1,TRBV2,NA,TRBD1,TGTGCCAGCAGTGAACAGGGGGGATCTGGCACTGAAGCTTTCTTT,CASSEQGGSGTEAFF
TRBJ1-2,TRBV7-2,NA,NA,TGTGCCAGCACCCACTCCCCCCGGGGGGCGGGGGGCTACACCTTC,CASTHSPRGAGGYTF
TRBJ1-4,TRBV4-2,once,NA,TGTGCCAGCAGCAAGGGGGGAGGGGTTGCAACTAATGAAAAACTGTTTTTT,CASSKGGGVATNEKLFF
TRBJ1-3,TRBV2,NA,NA,TGTGCCAGCAGCCACCCGGCACGTTACAGGGTTCACGTATATTTT,CASSHPARYRVHVYF
TRBJ2-2,TRBV3-1/TRBV3-2,NA,NA,TGTGCCAGCAGCCCGCGGGCGGATGCCGGGGAGCTGTTTTTT,CASSPRADAGELFF
TRBJ1-2,TRBV16,NA,NA,TGTGCCAGCAGCGTTCGGGGGGCGGACTATGGCTACACCTTC,CASSVRGADYGYTF
TRBJ1-6,TRBV24-1,NA,NA,TGTGCCACCAGTGGGACAGCCTTTAATTCACCCCTCCACTTT,CATSGTAFNSPLHF
TRBJ2-3,TRBV9,NA,TRBD1,TGTGCCAGCAGCTCCCGGGACAGAAGCACAGATACGCAGTATTTT,CASSSRDRSTDTQYF
TRBJ2-5,TRBV6-2/TRBV6-3,NA,TRBD1,TGTGCCAGCAGTTACTTGGGACAGGAAGAGACCCAGTACTTC,CASSYLGQEETQYF
TRBJ1-4,TRBV6-1,few,TRBD1,TGTGCCAGCAGTGAAGCGGGCACCGGGACAGGCTTTTTT,CASSEAGTGTGFF